These T cell receptor beta chains were read from a single sample in a study of identical twins. One entry per CDR3 protein, called by TCRdb with MiXCR from the 5' RACE reads. The table includes about 150,000 distinct CDR3 sequences, around 3.5% detected once. The sample consisted of memory T cells sorted from blood. The receptors were gathered from a young man in good health. CDR3s include the opening cysteine and the closing phenylalanine or tryptophan. D genes are given only for firm matches. Where a row states a size, it is once, few, many or the class of an expanded clone; other rows omit it.

>TRBJ2-7|many|13|TRBV12-3/TRBV12-4|NA
CASSLSRDYEQYF
TGTGCCAGCAGTTTAAGCAGGGACTACGAGCAGTACTTC
>TRBJ2-1|many|16|TRBV3-1|TRBD2
CASSHLTGLAGQEQFF
TGTGCCAGCAGCCACCTCACGGGACTAGCGGGCCAAGAGCAGTTCTTC
>TRBJ1-2|many|12|TRBV20-1|NA
CSASLGYYGYTF
TGCAGTGCTAGTCTGGGTTACTATGGCTACACCTTC
>TRBJ2-1|many|14|TRBV7-2|NA
CASSRGGGYNEQFF
TGTGCCAGCAGCCGAGGGGGGGGATACAATGAGCAGTTCTTC
>TRBJ2-2|many|17|TRBV5-1|TRBD1
CASSLGARGRNTGELFF
TGCGCCAGCAGCTTGGGCGCGAGGGGGCGGAACACCGGGGAGCTGTTTTTT
>TRBJ2-5|many|11|TRBV20-1|NA
CSAADRETQYF
TGCAGTGCTGCCGATCGGGAGACCCAGTACTTC
>TRBJ2-1|many|16|TRBV2|NA
CASSIPPRGAYNEQFF
TGTGCCAGCTCTATTCCCCCCAGGGGGGCCTACAATGAGCAGTTCTTC
>TRBJ1-6|many|13|TRBV18|NA
CASSPLENSPLHF
TGTGCCAGCTCCCCCCTCGAGAATTCACCCCTCCACTTT
>TRBJ1-2|NA|14|TRBV12-3/TRBV12-4|NA
CASSPLDRNYGYTF
TGTGCCAGCAGTCCGCTTGACCGTAACTATGGCTACACCTTC
>TRBJ1-2|NA|11|TRBV28|NA
CASSRDYGYTF
TGTGCCAGCAGTCGCGACTATGGCTACACCTTC
>TRBJ2-7|many|12|TRBV20-1|TRBD2
CSAIGTTYEQYF
TGCAGTGCGATCGGGACTACCTACGAGCAGTACTTC
>TRBJ2-1|NA|12|TRBV15|NA
CATSRVGREQFF
TGTGCCACCAGCAGAGTCGGACGTGAGCAGTTCTTC
>TRBJ2-1|many|15|TRBV4-2|NA
CASSQDRSSYNEQFF
TGTGCCAGCAGCCAAGATAGAAGCTCCTACAATGAGCAGTTCTTC
>TRBJ1-2|many|15|TRBV11-3|NA
CASSLGGAEDYGYTF
TGTGCCAGCAGCTTAGGCGGGGCTGAAGACTATGGCTACACCTTC
>TRBJ2-5|many|14|TRBV12-3/TRBV12-4|NA
CASSFHPSQETQYF
TGTGCCAGCAGTTTTCACCCATCCCAAGAGACCCAGTACTTC
>TRBJ2-2|many|17|TRBV5-1|TRBD2
CASSSGLAGSFSGELFF
TGCGCCAGCAGCTCGGGACTAGCGGGTTCTTTCTCCGGGGAGCTGTTTTTT
>TRBJ2-1|many|15|TRBV11-3|TRBD2
CASSLVSSGDNEQFF
TGTGCCAGCAGCTTAGTATCTAGCGGTGACAATGAGCAGTTCTTC
>TRBJ2-1|NA|17|TRBV7-3|NA
CASSLGGWDTPDNEQFF
TGTGCCAGCAGCTTAGGGGGTTGGGATACACCAGACAATGAGCAGTTCTTC
>TRBJ1-1|many|14|TRBV5-1|NA
CASSTRAGDTEAFF
TGCGCCAGCAGCACGAGGGCAGGGGACACTGAAGCTTTCTTT
>TRBJ1-3|NA|16|TRBV18|NA
CASSPKIPGAGNTIYF
TGTGCCAGCTCACCAAAAATTCCAGGGGCTGGAAACACCATATATTTT
>TRBJ2-4|many|19|TRBV25-1|NA
CASSELQAAGREFKNIQYF
TGTGCCAGCAGTGAATTACAGGCAGCAGGGAGAGAATTCAAAAACATTCAGTACTTC
>TRBJ2-2|NA|16|TRBV6-5|NA
CASSQLDSLNTGELFF
TGTGCCAGCAGTCAACTCGACAGCTTGAACACCGGGGAGCTGTTTTTT
>TRBJ2-1|many|14|TRBV20-1|TRBD1
CSAIKTGGWYEQFF
TGCAGTGCTATAAAGACAGGGGGCTGGTATGAGCAGTTCTTC
>TRBJ2-1|many|15|TRBV15|NA
CATSPMGSSYNEQFF
TGTGCCACCAGCCCTATGGGGAGCTCCTACAATGAGCAGTTCTTC
>TRBJ2-3|many|14|TRBV29-1|NA
CSAEAGTHTDTQYF
TGCAGCGCAGAAGCCGGGACCCACACAGATACGCAGTATTTT
>TRBJ2-1|many|15|TRBV4-2|NA
CASSQDLRGWGEQFF
TGTGCCAGCAGCCAAGATCTTCGGGGATGGGGCGAGCAGTTCTTC
>TRBJ2-1|many|20|TRBV28|TRBD2
CASSLGPASGRATQNNEQFF
TGTGCCAGCAGTTTAGGCCCGGCTAGCGGGAGGGCCACCCAAAACAATGAGCAGTTCTTC
>TRBJ2-5|NA|13|TRBV25-1|NA
CASTRRTGETQYF
TGTGCCAGCACAAGGAGGACCGGAGAGACCCAGTACTTC